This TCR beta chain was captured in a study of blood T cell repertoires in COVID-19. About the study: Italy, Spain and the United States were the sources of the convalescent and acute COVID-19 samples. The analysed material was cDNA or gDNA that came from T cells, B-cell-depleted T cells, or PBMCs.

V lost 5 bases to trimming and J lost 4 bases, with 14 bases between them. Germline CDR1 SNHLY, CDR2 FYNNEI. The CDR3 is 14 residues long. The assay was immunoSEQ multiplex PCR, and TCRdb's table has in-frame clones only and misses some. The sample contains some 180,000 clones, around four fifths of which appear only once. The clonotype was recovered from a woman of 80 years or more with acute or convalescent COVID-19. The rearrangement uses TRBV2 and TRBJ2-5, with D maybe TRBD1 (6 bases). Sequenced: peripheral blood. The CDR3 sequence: CASSPTGLGETQYF. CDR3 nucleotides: TGTGCCAGCAGTCCCACAGGGTTAGGAGAGACCCAGTACTTC.